These 10 T cell receptor beta chains were all obtained from the same sample, sequenced in a study of T cell changes during pregnancy in multiple sclerosis (dated by TCRdb to between 2019 and 2020). Libraries were built with the immunoSEQ multiplex PCR assay. Entries here come from immuneACCESS through TCRdb and include only in-frame sequences with V and J called. Some clones fail to appear in such tables; in the studies checked, an unresolved V gene covers under half of the shortfall, and the cause of the remainder is unknown. Recorded for this sample are 85,000 to 100,000 clones; roughly 92% of them occurred a single time. Clones ranked in the top ten supply approximately 2% of the sample. Sequences were derived from peripheral blood, sampled after pregnancy. The receptors stem from a female donor with multiple sclerosis, enrolled in a pregnancy study.

CDR3 nucleotide sequence: TGTGCCAGCTCCCCGGGACAGGGAAGGCTGTACGAGCAGTACTTC. Translated: CASSPGQGRLYEQYF. The rearrangement links TRBV18 to TRBJ2-7; TRBD1 matches 9 bases. The CDR3 runs to 15 residues. J gave up 4 bases and V 6 bases, and 10 bases lay outside the gene matches. The germline CDR1 and CDR2 sequences are KGHSH and LQKENI.

This chain links TRBV5-8 with TRBJ2-1; unclear D gene. The CDR3 spans 15 residues. The V gene's germline CDR1 is SGHTS and CDR2 YDEGEE. V was clipped by 4 bases and J by 0 bases, with 11 bases between them. Here the CDR3 reads CASSLGGSSYNEQFF. In nucleotides, the CDR3 is TGTGCCAGCAGCCTGGGTGGTAGCTCCTACAATGAGCAGTTCTTC.

With regard to this clone: The sample holds other DNA sequences that translate to the same CDR3. The rearrangement joins TRBV6-5 to TRBJ1-4, with D perhaps matching TRBD1 (5 bases). V shed 6 bases and J shed 8 bases, with 19 bases lying between them. This CDR3 region has 15 residues. Germline V gene sequence: CDR1 MNHEY, CDR2 SVGAGI. CDR3: CASRPTGTGGEKLFF. CDR3 coding DNA: TGTGCCAGCAGGCCGACCGGGACGGGGGGGGAAAAACTGTTTTTT.

The V and J genes are TRBV7-2 and TRBJ2-2; the D is unclear. In germline, CDR1 is SGHTA, CDR2 FQGNSA. The CDR3 runs to 12 residues. V shed 6 bases and J shed 8 bases, with 10 bases lying between them. The CDR3 protein is CASRLSAGELFF. The DNA of the CDR3 is TGTGCCAGCAGACTTAGTGCGGGGGAGCTGTTTTTT. The whole variable domain, remainder taken from reference TRBV7-2 and TRBJ2-2, is GAGVSQSPSNKVTEKGKDVELRCDPISGHTALYWYRQSLGQGLEFLIYFQGNSAPDKSGLPSDRFSAERTGGSVSTLTIQRTQQEDSAVYLCASRLSAGELFFGEGSRLTVL.

The V gene is TRBV5-6, the J gene TRBJ1-6, with 7 bases aligning to TRBD1. The length of the CDR3 is 14 residues. Losses at the gene ends were 4 bases for V and 7 bases for J; bases not matched to a gene: 5. Germline V gene lookup returns CDR1 SGHDT and CDR2 YYEEEE. The CDR3 loop is CASSTGQHNSPLHF. Here the CDR3 DNA reads TGTGCCAGCAGCACGGGACAGCACAATTCACCCCTCCACTTT.

This rearrangement joins TRBV10-2 to TRBJ2-1; 14 bases are shared with TRBD2. The CDR3 totals 16 residues. V lost 6 bases, J lost 6 bases, and 7 bases stayed unmatched. Germline CDR1 reads WSHSY; CDR2 reads SAAADI. For the CDR3, the DNA is TGCGCCAGCAGGGGACTAGCGGGAGCGAGGCGCAATGAGCAGTTCTTC. Protein sequence: CASRGLAGARRNEQFF.

V and J are TRBV19 and TRBJ1-2; D remains ambiguous. Germline V gives CDR1 LNHDA, CDR2 SQIVND (reference sequence). The CDR3 contains 13 residues. Trimming shortened V by 4 bases and J by 6 bases, and 12 bases separated the two germline ends. The CDR3 DNA follows: TGTGCCAGTAGTACCTTTTGGGCTAATGGCTACACCTTC. Encoded protein: CASSTFWANGYTF.

CDR3 amino acids: CASRLAGTDTQYF. DNA for the CDR3: TGTGCCAGCCGCCTAGCGGGCACAGATACGCAGTATTTT. The chain combines TRBV6-6 with TRBJ2-3, with 7 bases identical to TRBD2. The J segment lost 1 base and the V segment lost 8 bases, leaving 3 bases of the junction unmatched. Germline V gene lookup returns CDR1 MNHNY and CDR2 SVGAGI (reference sequence). The CDR3 consists of 13 residues.

The rearrangement joins TRBV4-3 to TRBJ1-1, with D unclear. The germline V gene encodes CDR1 LGHNA and CDR2 YSLEER. V lost 1 base, J lost 1 base, and 10 bases lay in between. This CDR3 comprises 15 residues. The CDR3 reads CASSQVGQANTEAFF. In nucleotides, the CDR3 is TGCGCCAGCAGCCAAGTCGGTCAGGCGAACACTGAAGCTTTCTTT.

The chain combines TRBV6-1 with TRBJ2-7, with D unresolved. This CDR3 spans 11 amino acids. The V end lost 7 bases, the J end lost 1 base, and 5 bases lay between the germline ends. The germline V gene has CDR1 MNHNS and CDR2 SASEGT. CDR3 sequence (DNA): TGTGCCAGCACCCTTTCCTACGAGCAGTACTTC. It specifies CASTLSYEQYF.